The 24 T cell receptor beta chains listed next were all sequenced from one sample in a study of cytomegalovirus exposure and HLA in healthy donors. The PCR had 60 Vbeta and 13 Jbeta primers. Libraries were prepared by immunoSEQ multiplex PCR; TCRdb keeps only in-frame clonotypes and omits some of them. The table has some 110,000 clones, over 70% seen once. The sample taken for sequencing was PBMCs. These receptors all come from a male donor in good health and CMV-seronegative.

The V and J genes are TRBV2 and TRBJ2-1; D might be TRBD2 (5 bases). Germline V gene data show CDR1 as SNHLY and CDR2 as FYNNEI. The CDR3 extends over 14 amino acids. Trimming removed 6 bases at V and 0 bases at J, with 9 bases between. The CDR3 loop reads CASSGESSYNEQFF. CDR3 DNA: TGTGCCAGCAGCGGGGAGAGCTCCTACAATGAGCAGTTCTTC.

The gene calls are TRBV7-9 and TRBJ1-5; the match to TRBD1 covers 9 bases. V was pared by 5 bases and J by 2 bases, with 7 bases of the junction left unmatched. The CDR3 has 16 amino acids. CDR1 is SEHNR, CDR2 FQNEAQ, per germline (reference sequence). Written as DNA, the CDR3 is TGTGCCAGCAGCCATTCCGACAGGGGGGGCAATCAGCCCCAGCATTTT. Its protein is CASSHSDRGGNQPQHF.

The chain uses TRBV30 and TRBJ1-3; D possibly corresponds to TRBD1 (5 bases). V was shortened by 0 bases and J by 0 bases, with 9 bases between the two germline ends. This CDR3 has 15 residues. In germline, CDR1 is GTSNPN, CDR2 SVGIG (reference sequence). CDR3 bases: TGTGCCTGGAGTGTAGACAGCCTCTCTGGAAACACCATATATTTT. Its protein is CAWSVDSLSGNTIYF.

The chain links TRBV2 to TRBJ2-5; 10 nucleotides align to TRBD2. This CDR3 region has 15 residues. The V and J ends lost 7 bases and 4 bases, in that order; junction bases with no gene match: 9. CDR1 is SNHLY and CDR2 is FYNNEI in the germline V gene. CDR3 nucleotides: TGTGCCAGCATTAGAAGCGGGAGGGCCAGAGAGACCCAGTACTTC. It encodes CASIRSGRARETQYF.

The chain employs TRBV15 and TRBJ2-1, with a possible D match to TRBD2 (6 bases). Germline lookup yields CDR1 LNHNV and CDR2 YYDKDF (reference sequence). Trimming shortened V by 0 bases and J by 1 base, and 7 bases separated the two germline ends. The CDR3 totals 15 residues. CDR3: CATSRDGRSYNEQFF. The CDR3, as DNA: TGTGCCACCAGCAGAGACGGGAGATCCTACAATGAGCAGTTCTTC. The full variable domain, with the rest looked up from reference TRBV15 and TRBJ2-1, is DAMVIQNPRYQVTQFGKPVTLSCSQTLNHNVMYWYQQKSSQAPKLLFHYYDKDFNNEADTPDNFQSRRPNTSFCFLDIRSPGLGDTAMYLCATSRDGRSYNEQFFGPGTRLTVL.

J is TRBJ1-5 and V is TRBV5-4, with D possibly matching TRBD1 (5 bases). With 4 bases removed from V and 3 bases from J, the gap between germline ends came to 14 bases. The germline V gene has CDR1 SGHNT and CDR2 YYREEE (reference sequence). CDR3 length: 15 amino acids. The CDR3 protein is CASSADSGFNQPQHF. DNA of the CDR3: TGTGCCAGCAGCGCTGACAGTGGCTTCAATCAGCCCCAGCATTTT.

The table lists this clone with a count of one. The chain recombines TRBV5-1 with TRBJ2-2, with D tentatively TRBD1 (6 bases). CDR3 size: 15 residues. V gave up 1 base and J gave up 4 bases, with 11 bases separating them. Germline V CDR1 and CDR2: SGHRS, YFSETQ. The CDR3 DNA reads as TGCGCCAGCAGCTTGAATCCCAGGGGCACCGGGGAGCTGTTTTTT. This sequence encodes CASSLNPRGTGELFF.

CDR3 coding DNA: TGTGCCAGCAGCCCCCTACGGACTAGCGGGAGCAAAAACATTCAGTACTTC. Its translation: CASSPLRTSGSKNIQYF. The genes are TRBV7-9 and TRBJ2-4; the match to TRBD2 covers 13 bases. This CDR3 spans 17 amino acids. With 5 bases clipped from V and 3 bases from J, the junction kept 7 bases outside the gene matches. CDR1 and CDR2 (germline): SEHNR, FQNEAQ (reference sequence).

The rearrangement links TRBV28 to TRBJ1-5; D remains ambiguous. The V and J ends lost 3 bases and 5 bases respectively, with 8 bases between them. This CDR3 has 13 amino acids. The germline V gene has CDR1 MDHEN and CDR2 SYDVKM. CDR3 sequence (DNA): TGTGCCAGCAGTTTGACTACCGATCAGCCCCAGCATTTT. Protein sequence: CASSLTTDQPQHF.

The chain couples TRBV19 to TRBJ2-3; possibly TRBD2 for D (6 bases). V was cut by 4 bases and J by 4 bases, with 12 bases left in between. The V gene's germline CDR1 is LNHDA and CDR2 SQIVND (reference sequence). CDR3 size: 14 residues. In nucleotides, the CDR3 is TGTGCCAGTAGTAGTGGCGGGGAGGCAGATACGCAGTATTTT. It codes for CASSSGGEADTQYF.

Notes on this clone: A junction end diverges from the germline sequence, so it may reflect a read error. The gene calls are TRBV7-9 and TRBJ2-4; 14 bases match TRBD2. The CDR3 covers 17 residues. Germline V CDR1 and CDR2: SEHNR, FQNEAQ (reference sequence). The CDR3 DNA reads TGTTCCAGCAGCTTAGGACTAGCGGGAGGAGGGCGACACATTCAGTACTTC. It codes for CSSSLGLAGGGRHIQYF.

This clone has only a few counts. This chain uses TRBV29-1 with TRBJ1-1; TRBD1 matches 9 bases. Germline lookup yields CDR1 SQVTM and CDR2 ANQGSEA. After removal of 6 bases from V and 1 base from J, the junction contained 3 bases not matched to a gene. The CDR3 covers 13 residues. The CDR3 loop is CSVKTGGNTEAFF. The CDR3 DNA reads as TGCAGCGTCAAGACAGGGGGGAACACTGAAGCTTTCTTT.

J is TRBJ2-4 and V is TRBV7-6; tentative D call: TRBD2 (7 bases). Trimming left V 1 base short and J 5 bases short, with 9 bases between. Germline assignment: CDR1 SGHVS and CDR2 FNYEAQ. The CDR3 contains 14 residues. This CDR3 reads CASSLGGGENIQYF. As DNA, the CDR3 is TGTGCCAGCAGCTTAGGAGGGGGGGAAAACATTCAGTACTTC.

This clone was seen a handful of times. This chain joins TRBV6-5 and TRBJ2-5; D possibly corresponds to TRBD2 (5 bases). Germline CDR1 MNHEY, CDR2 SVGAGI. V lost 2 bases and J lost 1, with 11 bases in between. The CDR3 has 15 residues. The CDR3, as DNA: TGTGCCAGCAGTTACCAGCGGTCGGGCCAAGAGACCCAGTACTTC. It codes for CASSYQRSGQETQYF.

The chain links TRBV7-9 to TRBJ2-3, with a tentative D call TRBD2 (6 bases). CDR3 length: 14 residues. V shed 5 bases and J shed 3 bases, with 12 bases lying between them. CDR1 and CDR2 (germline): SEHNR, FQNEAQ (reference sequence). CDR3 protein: CASSGGTATDTQYF. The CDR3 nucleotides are TGTGCCAGCAGCGGAGGGACGGCTACAGATACGCAGTATTTT.

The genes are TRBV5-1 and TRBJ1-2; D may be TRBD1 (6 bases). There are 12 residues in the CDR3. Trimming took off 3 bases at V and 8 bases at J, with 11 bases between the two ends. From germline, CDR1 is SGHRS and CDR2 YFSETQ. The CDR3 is CASSSTGHGYTF. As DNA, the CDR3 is TGCGCCAGCAGCTCCACAGGGCACGGCTACACCTTC.

CDR3 sequence (DNA): TGTGCCAGCGAATCGGGTTACGAGCAGTACTTC. Protein product: CASESGYEQYF. V usage is TRBV6-5 and J usage is TRBJ2-7; D call uncertain. Looked up from germline, CDR1 is MNHEY and CDR2 is SVGAGI. The CDR3 spans 11 residues. Trimming took off 8 bases at V and 4 bases at J, with 9 bases between the two ends.

CDR3 residues: CASSLARYLPQASGNTIYF. CDR3 bases: TGTGCCAGCAGCTTAGCGCGGTATCTCCCACAAGCCTCTGGAAACACCATATATTTT. The chain is built from TRBV7-6 and TRBJ1-3, with unresolved D. Germline V gives CDR1 SGHVS, CDR2 FNYEAQ. This CDR3 has 19 residues. The V end was cut by 0 bases, the J end by 0 bases, with 18 bases between.

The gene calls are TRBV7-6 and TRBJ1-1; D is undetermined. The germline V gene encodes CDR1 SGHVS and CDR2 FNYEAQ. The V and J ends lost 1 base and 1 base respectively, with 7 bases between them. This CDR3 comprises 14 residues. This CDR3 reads CASSLVAGNTEAFF. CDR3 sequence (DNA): TGTGCCAGCAGCTTAGTTGCCGGGAACACTGAAGCTTTCTTT.

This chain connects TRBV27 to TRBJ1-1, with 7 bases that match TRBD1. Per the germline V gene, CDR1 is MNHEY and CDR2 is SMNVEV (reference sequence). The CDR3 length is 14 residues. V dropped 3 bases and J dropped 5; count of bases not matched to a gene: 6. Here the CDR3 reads CASSFAGGETEAFF. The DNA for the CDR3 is TGTGCCAGCAGTTTTGCAGGGGGAGAGACTGAAGCTTTCTTT.

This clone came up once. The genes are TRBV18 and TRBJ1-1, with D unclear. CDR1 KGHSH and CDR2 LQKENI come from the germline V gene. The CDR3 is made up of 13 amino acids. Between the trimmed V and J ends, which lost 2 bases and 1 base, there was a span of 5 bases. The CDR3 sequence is CASSPKPNTEAFF. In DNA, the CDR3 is TGTGCCAGCTCACCAAAGCCGAACACTGAAGCTTTCTTT.

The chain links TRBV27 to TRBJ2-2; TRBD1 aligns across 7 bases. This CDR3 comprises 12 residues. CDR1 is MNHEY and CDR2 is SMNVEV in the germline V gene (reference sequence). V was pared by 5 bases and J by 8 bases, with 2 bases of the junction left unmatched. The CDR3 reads CASSDREGELFF. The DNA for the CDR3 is TGTGCCAGCAGTGACAGGGAAGGGGAGCTGTTTTTT.

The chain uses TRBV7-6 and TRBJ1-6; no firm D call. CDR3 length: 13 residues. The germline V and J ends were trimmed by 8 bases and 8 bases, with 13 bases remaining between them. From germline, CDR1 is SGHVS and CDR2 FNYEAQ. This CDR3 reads CASAGVGDSPLHF. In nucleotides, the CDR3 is TGTGCCAGCGCCGGAGTCGGAGATTCACCCCTCCACTTT.

CDR3 nucleotides: TGTGCCAGTAGGGGCCCCGACAGGGGCTGGCCCCAGCATTTT. Translated, it gives CASRGPDRGWPQHF. The chain couples TRBV19 to TRBJ1-5, with 8 positions matching TRBD1. The trim removed 6 bases at V and 9 bases at J, leaving 10 bases unmatched. The CDR3 has 14 amino acids. The germline V gene has CDR1 LNHDA and CDR2 SQIVND (reference sequence).